This TCR beta chain was profiled in a study of identical twins. The cDNA had a unique molecular identifier and a template-switch universal primer site. TCRdb passed the 5' RACE reads through MiXCR, listing each CDR3 protein once. The sample shows approximately 1.8 million distinct CDR3 sequences, more than 30% of them seen only once. Findings and caveats of the study: The authors noted that invariant MAIT and iNKT cells could partly confound zero-insertion analyses.

In the case of this clonotype: Its antigen is unknown.

Germline V gene lookup returns CDR1 LGHDT and CDR2 YNNKEL (reference sequence). Trimming took off 5 bases at V and 2 bases at J, with 15 bases between the two ends. The CDR3 totals 15 residues. Source material: cord blood. This chain joins TRBV3-1 and TRBJ1-2; D gene uncertain. This clonotype was obtained from a newborn girl in good health. The CDR3 DNA sequence: TGTGCCAGCAGCACTCGTGGACGGTCGAACTATGGCTACACCTTC. Translated: CASSTRGRSNYGYTF.